The rows below give T cell receptor beta chains drawn from one sample of a study of beta chain features in type 1 diabetes. TCRdb's table, derived via immunoSEQ multiplex PCR, lists solely in-frame clones and lacks some. The sample gives fewer than 650,000 clones, around 15% of which show up once; under 0.095% is in the top ten. Source material: naive CD4+ T cells from blood. The receptors stem from a man aged 18 to 30 in good health. The CDR3 runs from the conserved cysteine through the conserved F or W. The D gene is left open where the match is weak. Some rows have no size entry. The others give once, few or many, or a class for an expanded clone.

clone size | J gene | D gene | V gene | CDR3 DNA | CDR3 protein
. | TRBJ2-7 | TRBD1 | TRBV28 | TGTGCCAGCAGTGGACAGGGGGGCTCCTACGAGCAGTACTTC | CASSGQGGSYEQYF
few | TRBJ1-2 | TRBD1 | TRBV27 | TGTGCCAGCAGGCCACAGGGGGCGTATGGCTACACCTTC | CASRPQGAYGYTF
few | TRBJ1-1 | . | TRBV7-3 | TGTGCCAGCAGCCTAAGCCCGTCCAGAAACACTGAAGCTTTCTTT | CASSLSPSRNTEAFF
. | TRBJ2-7 | TRBD2 | TRBV18 | TGTGCCAGCTCACACTCACTAGCGGGAGGCCAAACTTACTACGAGCAGTACTTC | CASSHSLAGGQTYYEQYF
few | TRBJ2-2 | . | TRBV29-1 | TGCAGCGTTGACAGCTGGAACACCGGGGAGCTGTTTTTT | CSVDSWNTGELFF
. | TRBJ1-2 | TRBD1 | TRBV25-1 | TGTGCCAGCAGGGACAGGGATCTGGGTGGCTACACCTTC | CASRDRDLGGYTF
few | TRBJ2-7 | TRBD2 | TRBV5-4 | TGTGCCAGCAGCCCGAAGCGGGATACCCACGAGCAGTACTTC | CASSPKRDTHEQYF
few | TRBJ2-4 | TRBD1 | TRBV5-1 | TGCGCCAGCAGCTCGGGACAGGGGGTGGCAGACCAGTACTTC | CASSSGQGVADQYF
few | TRBJ1-3 | TRBD1 | TRBV4-3 | TGCGCCAGCAGCCCCCGAGGACAGGGAACTGGAAACACCATATATTTT | CASSPRGQGTGNTIYF
. | TRBJ2-3 | TRBD2 | TRBV10-3 | TGTGCCATTGCGACTAGCGGGGGCATAGATACGCAGTATTTT | CAIATSGGIDTQYF
. | TRBJ2-7 | . | TRBV5-1 | TGCGCCAGCAGCTTGGGTCAGGACTACGAGCAGTACTTC | CASSLGQDYEQYF
. | TRBJ2-3 | . | TRBV28 | TGTGCCAGCAGCGCGGGACAGATCCCAGATACGCAGTATTTT | CASSAGQIPDTQYF
. | TRBJ2-6 | . | TRBV27 | TGTGCCAGCAGTTTATCCGTTGGCTCTGGGGCCAACGTCCTGACTTTC | CASSLSVGSGANVLTF
few | TRBJ1-2 | . | TRBV28 | TGTGCCAGCAGTCAGAGCGGCTATGGCTACACCTTC | CASSQSGYGYTF
. | TRBJ2-3 | TRBD2 | TRBV28 | TGTGCCAGCAGTACACTAGCGGGAGGAGGGGATACGCAGTATTTT | CASSTLAGGGDTQYF
. | TRBJ1-2 | . | TRBV19 | TGTGCCGTAACGGCGGGGGGCGCCGGGGGCTACACCTTC | CAVTAGGAGGYTF
. | TRBJ1-1 | . | TRBV28 | TGTGCCAGCAGTTTACAAATCCCGGGGGGGAACACTGAAGCTTTCTTT | CASSLQIPGGNTEAFF
. | TRBJ2-2 | . | TRBV25-1 | TGTGCCAGCACCCAGGGAGGGGGCACCACCGGGGAGCTGTTTTTT | CASTQGGGTTGELFF
. | TRBJ1-1 | . | TRBV5-4 | TGTGCCAGCAGCTCCTTAAACCCGTTAACGGGCACTGAAGCTTTCTTT | CASSSLNPLTGTEAFF
few | TRBJ2-1 | . | TRBV4-2 | TGTGCCAGCAGCCAAGATCGGAGCGGCGAGCAGTTCTTC | CASSQDRSGEQFF
. | TRBJ1-1 | . | TRBV4-3 | TGCGCCAGCAGCCAAGATATTGGAACTGAAGCTTTCTTT | CASSQDIGTEAFF
. | TRBJ2-5 | . | TRBV5-1 | TGCGCCAGCAGCTTTATCTTACAGGTGGGGCAAGAGACCCAGTACTTC | CASSFILQVGQETQYF
few | TRBJ1-1 | TRBD1 | TRBV7-9 | TGTGCCACCTCACGGACAGGGGGCTTTGAAGCTTTCTTT | CATSRTGGFEAFF
few | TRBJ2-7 | TRBD2 | TRBV7-2 | TGTGCCAGCAGCTTAGTAGCGGGTACCTACGAGCAGTACTTC | CASSLVAGTYEQYF